This T cell receptor beta chain appears in the sequencing data of a study of shared clonotypes between healthy human individuals. Background on the study: Each donor contributed plates that comprised three CD4 naive, three CD4 memory, two CD8 naive and one CD8 memory. Study-level results: Clonotypes that were shared across a few donors made up 4.5% to 5% of naive CD4 clonotypes.

J lost 8 bases, V lost 6 bases, and 8 bases had no gene match. The CDR3 is made up of 16 amino acids. Germline CDR1 reads LGHNA; CDR2 reads YSLEER. Here immunoSEQ multiplex PCR was the method, and the copy in TCRdb shows in-frame clones only, minus some. The repertoire holds approximately 2.4 million clones, with nearly 97% as singletons. A word on this clone: Its target is unknown.

The clonotype was recovered from a man aged 18-30 years in good health. Material: naive CD4+ T cells sorted from blood. The subset: CD45RA+ positively selected. V and J are TRBV4-3 and TRBJ2-3; 16 bases map to TRBD2. For the CDR3, the DNA is TGCGCCAGCAGTCCGGGACTAGCGGGAGGGCCTTTTACGCAGTATTTT. This codes for CASSPGLAGGPFTQYF.